This TCR beta chain was observed in a study of shared clonotypes between healthy human individuals. Study results and limitations: Lower generation probabilities were found for non-shared clonotypes than for those shared by all four donors.

Only in-frame clones appear in the TCRdb table, and some are missing; sequencing was by immunoSEQ multiplex PCR. Among hundreds of thousands of clones listed, about 96% were seen once. Germline CDR1 reads SGHAT; CDR2 reads FQNNGV. The CDR3 is 12 amino acids. V was cut by 3 bases and J by 2 bases, with 5 bases left in between. The naive CD8 subset, CD45RO-negative cells positively selected for CCR7, excluded terminally differentiated effector memory CD45RA+ cells. The count of this clone is one. The antigen is unknown. Other DNA sequences from this sample encode an identical CDR3 as well. The chain uses TRBV11-2 and TRBJ2-7; unclear D gene. This TCR came from a woman aged 25-40 years in good health. Sequenced sample: naive CD8+ T cells sorted from blood. In nucleotides, the CDR3 is TGTGCCAGCAGCTTCGTCCCCTACGAGCAGTACTTC. Residues: CASSFVPYEQYF.